A single sample gave rise to the 11 T cell receptor beta chains below, sequenced in a study of CD8 T cells in ankylosing spondylitis. Study outcomes and limitations: There was a TCR beta motif, made of several highly homologous variants, that appeared characteristic of ankylosing spondylitis blood.

These receptors' antigens are unknown. MiXCR, applied by TCRdb to the 5' RACE reads, yields one record per CDR3 protein. The sample lists about 540,000 distinct CDR3 sequences, about 13% occurring once. The sequencing input was blood, either unsorted or a sorted T cell fraction (not recorded which). Source of these receptors: a male donor with ankylosing spondylitis.

The sample holds a few counts of this clonotype. This chain links TRBV20-1 with TRBJ2-5; 7 bases are a match to TRBD1. The CDR3 extends over 14 amino acids. Germline-derived CDR1 and CDR2 are DFQATT and SNEGSKA (reference sequence). With 6 bases clipped from V and 4 bases from J, the junction kept 11 bases outside the gene matches. CDR3 amino acids: CSATTGAEGETQYF. The CDR3 nucleotides read TGCAGTGCCACAACAGGGGCCGAAGGAGAGACCCAGTACTTC.

V gene TRBV20-1 combines with J gene TRBJ2-7; the D gene could be TRBD1 or TRBD2 (5 bases each). Trimming took off 5 bases at V and 3 bases at J, with 17 bases between the two ends. CDR3 length: 14 residues. From germline, CDR1 is DFQATT and CDR2 SNEGSKA (reference sequence). CDR3 amino acids: CSAPVWGSSYEQYF. The CDR3, as DNA: TGCAGTGCTCCCGTGTGGGGGAGTAGCTACGAGCAGTACTTC.

In this sample, this clonotype turned up a few times. The CDR3, as DNA: TGTGCCAGCTCACCTTCGAGGGGACTGACCTACGAGCAGTACTTC. Translated, it gives CASSPSRGLTYEQYF. The chain couples TRBV18 to TRBJ2-7, with D tentatively TRBD2 (6 bases). Germline V CDR1 and CDR2: KGHSH, LQKENI. There are 15 residues in the CDR3. Trimming cost V 3 bases and J 2 bases, with 14 bases left between them.

The genes are TRBV11-3 and TRBJ1-1, with 8 bases lining up with TRBD1. The CDR3 has 15 residues. Trimming took 5 bases from V and 3 from J; bases not matched to a gene: 8. Germline V CDR1 and CDR2: SGHNT, YENEEA. The CDR3 region is CASSTPDRADTEAFF. DNA for the CDR3: TGTGCCAGCAGCACCCCGGACAGGGCGGACACTGAAGCTTTCTTT.

This clonotype was detected a few times. The chain combines TRBV18 with TRBJ2-3; D ambiguous. V lost 8 bases and J 1 base, leaving 16 bases between the germline ends. Germline CDR1 is KGHSH and CDR2 is LQKENI. The CDR3 runs to 15 residues. The CDR3 loop reads CASAERSAGTDTQYF. As DNA, the CDR3 is TGTGCCAGCGCCGAACGGTCGGCTGGCACAGATACGCAGTATTTT. The full variable domain, its missing parts supplied by reference TRBV18 and TRBJ2-3, is NAGVMQNPRHLVRRRGQEARLRCSPMKGHSHVYWYRQLPEEGLKFMVYLQKENIIDESGMPKERFSAEFPKEGPSILRIQQVVRGDSAAYFCASAERSAGTDTQYFGPGTRLTVL.

This clonotype was counted many times. This rearrangement joins TRBV5-1 to TRBJ2-7; no definite D call. CDR1 SGHRS and CDR2 YFSETQ come from the germline V gene. This CDR3 is built from 12 residues. Between the trimmed V and J ends, which lost 0 bases and 3 bases, there was a span of 4 bases. The chain's CDR3 is CASSLGGYEQYF. The DNA of the CDR3 is TGCGCCAGCAGCTTGGGAGGCTACGAGCAGTACTTC.

The chain joins TRBV19 to TRBJ1-5, with D maybe TRBD1 (5 bases). V was clipped by 1 base and J by 10 bases, with 17 bases between them. The CDR3 spans 15 residues. The germline CDR1 and CDR2 sequences are LNHDA and SQIVND (reference sequence). CDR3 loop: CASSIAPVAGKPQHF. The CDR3 region has the DNA TGTGCCAGTAGTATAGCCCCGGTGGCAGGGAAACCCCAGCATTTT.

This clonotype has a handful of counts. This chain joins TRBV12-3 or TRBV12-4 and TRBJ1-2, with 10 bases identical to TRBD1. This CDR3 is 16 amino acids long. V was pared by 5 bases and J by 5 bases, with 11 bases of the junction left unmatched. The CDR3 DNA reads as TGTGCCAGCAGTCCCTCTTTAGGACAGGGGGTTTATGGCTACACCTTC. It encodes CASSPSLGQGVYGYTF.

The chain is built from TRBV6-5 and TRBJ1-6; 8 bases agree with TRBD1. J was trimmed by 13 bases and V by 4 bases; bases with no gene match: 9. Looked up from germline, CDR1 is MNHEY and CDR2 is SVGAGI. The CDR3 sequence is 14 residues long. The CDR3 is CASSSGQGLVPLHF. CDR3 DNA sequence: TGTGCCAGCAGTTCAGGACAGGGCCTCGTTCCCCTCCACTTT.

This clonotype was seen more than once but under ten times. The J gene is TRBJ1-4, the V gene TRBV5-1; 7 bases map to TRBD1. Germline V lookup: CDR1 SGHRS, CDR2 YFSETQ. This CDR3 contains 16 residues. The junction had 13 bases not matched to a gene; V was cut back by 4 bases and J by 7 bases. CDR3 sequence reads: CASSPLTGTNSEKLFF. The CDR3 DNA is TGCGCCAGCAGCCCTCTGACAGGGACCAATTCTGAAAAACTGTTTTTT.

This clonotype has just a few counts. CDR3 DNA: TGCGCCAGCAGCAGGGACGCGGGACAGGGGGCTGGGACTGAAGCTTTCTTT. Residues: CASSRDAGQGAGTEAFF. This sequence joins TRBV5-1 and TRBJ1-1; 12 nucleotides align to TRBD1. From germline, CDR1 is SGHRS and CDR2 YFSETQ. The CDR3 runs to 17 residues. The trim removed 4 bases at V and 5 bases at J, leaving 12 bases unmatched.